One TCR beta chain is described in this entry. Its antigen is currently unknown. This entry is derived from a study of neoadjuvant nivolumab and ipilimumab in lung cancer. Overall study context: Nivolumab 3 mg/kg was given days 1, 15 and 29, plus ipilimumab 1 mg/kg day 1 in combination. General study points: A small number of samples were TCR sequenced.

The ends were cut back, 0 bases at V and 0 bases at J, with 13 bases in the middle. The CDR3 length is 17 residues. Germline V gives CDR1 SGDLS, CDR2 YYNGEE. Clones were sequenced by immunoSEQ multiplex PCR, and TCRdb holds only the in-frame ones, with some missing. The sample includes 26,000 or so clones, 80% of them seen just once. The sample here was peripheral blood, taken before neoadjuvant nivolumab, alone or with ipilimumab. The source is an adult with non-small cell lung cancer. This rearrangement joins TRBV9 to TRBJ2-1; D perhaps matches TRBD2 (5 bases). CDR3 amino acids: CASSVGSGSSSYNEQFF. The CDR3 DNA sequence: TGTGCCAGCAGCGTAGGGTCGGGGTCGAGCTCCTACAATGAGCAGTTCTTC.